These T cell receptor beta chains were read from a single sample in a study of shared clonotypes between healthy human individuals. Generated by immunoSEQ multiplex PCR, the TCRdb table keeps only in-frame clones and is missing some. The sample yields a few million clones, 85% to 95% seen once. Sequences were obtained from naive CD4+ T cells from PBMCs. The source of these receptors is a man between 18 and 35 years old in good health. Some clones in this sample may be carry-over from other donors' samples. CDR3s leave out the opening cysteine and the closing phenylalanine or tryptophan.

v_call: TRBV5-4
cdr3_aa: ASSPGTSADNEQF

v_call: TRBV7-8
cdr3_aa: ASSSRSGAVYNEQF

v_call: TRBV27
cdr3_aa: AISRGRTDTQY

v_call: TRBV6-6
cdr3_aa: ASRVTSLNTEQF

v_call: TRBV29-1
cdr3_aa: SVEVDRPGLATCEQY

v_call: TRBV28
cdr3_aa: ASSPRPSGRTDTQY

v_call: TRBV28
cdr3_aa: ASSFGSTGELF

v_call: TRBV15
cdr3_aa: ATSTQGYTGELF

v_call: TRBV18
cdr3_aa: ASSQAASYGYT

v_call: TRBV9
cdr3_aa: ASSVGQGYNEQF

v_call: TRBV4-3
cdr3_aa: ASSQRAGSLQY

v_call: TRBV10-3
cdr3_aa: AIAGHLGLAGQETQY

v_call: TRBV7-9
cdr3_aa: ASSLDRAYVDEQF

v_call: TRBV15
cdr3_aa: ATSSSTGWITEAF

v_call: TRBV5-1
cdr3_aa: ASSFGLAGSNEQF

v_call: TRBV28
cdr3_aa: ASGLAGYEQY

v_call: TRBV29-1
cdr3_aa: SARASYSYEQY

v_call: TRBV4-3
cdr3_aa: ASSLQRNSYEQY

v_call: TRBV5-4
cdr3_aa: ASSLRTSGIDEQF

v_call: TRBV9
cdr3_aa: ASSPRQGDEQF

v_call: TRBV14
cdr3_aa: ASSQDLGTTDTQY

v_call: TRBV15
cdr3_aa: ATSRELSVGYT

v_call: TRBV19
cdr3_aa: ASSQISGGELF

v_call: TRBV6-6
cdr3_aa: ASSYASSGANVLT

v_call: TRBV5-1
cdr3_aa: ASSLPPPSGRVDYNEQF

v_call: TRBV12-5
cdr3_aa: ASGLGLGTANYGYT

v_call: TRBV30
cdr3_aa: AWSWTSGRTGEQY

v_call: TRBV27
cdr3_aa: ASSLFALTGGDGQPQH

v_call: TRBV7-3
cdr3_aa: ASSRDSSGRETQY

v_call: TRBV28
cdr3_aa: ASSEWAPERTEAF

v_call: TRBV6-6
cdr3_aa: ASSDQGNTQY

v_call: TRBV28
cdr3_aa: ASSFSGRNQPQH

v_call: TRBV6-1
cdr3_aa: ASSEFLARGGNQPQH

v_call: TRBV7-9
cdr3_aa: ASSLGRTSSYEQY

v_call: TRBV28
cdr3_aa: ASRRPGQGVYTQY

v_call: TRBV29-1
cdr3_aa: SVDVGTDTQY

v_call: TRBV5-4
cdr3_aa: ASSLVRERTDTQY

v_call: TRBV7-9
cdr3_aa: ASGASGRRNEQF

v_call: TRBV7-3
cdr3_aa: ASSRLQGATEQY

v_call: TRBV27
cdr3_aa: ASSLGRFTGELF

v_call: TRBV7-9
cdr3_aa: ASTVGLRNYGYT

v_call: TRBV7-9
cdr3_aa: ASSSVRDSENEKLF